This T cell receptor beta chain was found in a study of response to subunit inactivated influenza vaccine. TCRdb re-called the RT-PCR reads with MiXCR, one entry per CDR3 protein. The table has 590,000 or so distinct CDR3 sequences, 14% seen once; the top ten hold about 7.4%. This clonotype was counted only a few times. Per germline, CDR1 SGHTA and CDR2 FQGNSA. The CDR3 is 17 residues long. V gave up 5 bases and J gave up 4 bases; unmatched junction bases: 8. The sequencing here drew on PBMCs from blood, taken around two weeks before vaccination. The chain uses TRBV7-2 and TRBJ2-5; the match to TRBD2 covers 15 bases. This TCR derives from a man aged 50-60 years who received an inactivated influenza vaccine. The CDR3 spells CASSLRTSGGAGETQYF. CDR3 nucleotides: TGTGCCAGCAGCCTAAGGACTAGCGGGGGGGCAGGAGAGACCCAGTACTTC.